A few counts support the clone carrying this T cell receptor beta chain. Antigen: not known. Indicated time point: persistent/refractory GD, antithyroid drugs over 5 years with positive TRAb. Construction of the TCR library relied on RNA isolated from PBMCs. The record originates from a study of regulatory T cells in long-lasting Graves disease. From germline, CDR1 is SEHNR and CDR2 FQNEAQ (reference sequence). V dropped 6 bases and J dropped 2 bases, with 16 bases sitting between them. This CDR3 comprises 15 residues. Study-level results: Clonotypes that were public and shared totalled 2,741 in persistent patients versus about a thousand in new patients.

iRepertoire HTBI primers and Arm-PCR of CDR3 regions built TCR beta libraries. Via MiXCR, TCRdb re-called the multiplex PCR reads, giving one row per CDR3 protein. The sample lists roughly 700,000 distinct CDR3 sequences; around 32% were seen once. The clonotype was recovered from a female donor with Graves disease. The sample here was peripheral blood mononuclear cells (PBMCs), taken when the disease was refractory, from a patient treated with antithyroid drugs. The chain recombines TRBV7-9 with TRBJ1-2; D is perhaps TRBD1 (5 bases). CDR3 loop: CASSPSGTGNYGYTF. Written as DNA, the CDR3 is TGTGCCAGCAGTCCGTCCGGGACGGGAAACTATGGCTACACCTTC. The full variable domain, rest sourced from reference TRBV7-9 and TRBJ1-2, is DTGVSQNPRHKITKRGQNVTFRCDPISEHNRLYWYRQTLGQGPEFLTYFQNEAQLEKSRLLSDRFSAERPKGSFSTLEIQRTEQGDSAMYLCASSPSGTGNYGYTFGSGTRLTVV.